The T cell receptor (beta chain) described here comes from a study of glioma-infiltrating T cells. For the study at large: Glioblastomas were WHO grade IV, sampled at first diagnosis; low-grade were grade II. Target coverage was 4.5- to 10-fold for roughly one million blood T cells.

Germline lookup yields CDR1 MNHEY and CDR2 SVGEGT. V gave up 8 bases and J gave up 3 bases, with 14 bases separating them. CDR3 length equals 13 residues. Amplification of TCR alpha and beta CDR3 regions from RNA used iRepertoire nested multiplex PCR. TCRdb re-called the multiplex PCR reads through MiXCR, storing one row per CDR3 protein. Of a few hundred thousand distinct CDR3 sequences in the sample, 41% were seen once. The table lists this clonotype with many counts. The sequence came from a human donor with low-grade glioma or glioblastoma, undergoing nonglioma brain surgery, or in good health (not recorded which). V is TRBV6-2 or TRBV6-3 and J is TRBJ2-7, with D possibly being TRBD2 (5 bases). Source material: glioma tissue, nonneoplastic brain tissue, or PBMCs (not recorded which). The chain's CDR3 is CASGLGSSYEQYF. In nucleotides, the CDR3 is TGTGCCAGCGGACTGGGCAGTAGCTACGAGCAGTACTTC.